The clone carrying this T cell receptor (beta chain) was found many times. Its target is not known. Semi-nested PCR with Nested Universal Primer A followed constant-region reverse priming of full-length variable regions. TCRdb passed the 5' RACE reads through MiXCR, listing each CDR3 protein once. The table has around 50,000 distinct CDR3 sequences, more than 15% seen once. The CDR3 covers 15 residues. With V trimmed by 2 bases and J by 6 bases, 8 bases remained unmatched. Germline loops: CDR1 SGHRS, CDR2 YFSETQ. Naive CD4+ T cells were purified with Tregs depleted by CD25. Notes on the study in general: Whole repertoires were not studied in the larger cohort, only one V-J beta rearrangement. Tumor memory CD4+ T cell TCR gene usage was found to cluster with blood and lymph node memory CD4+ cells and with lymph node naive CD4+ cells.

The clonotype comes from a female donor with breast cancer. The chain combines TRBV5-1 with TRBJ1-2; TRBD1 matches at 9 bases. Sample: naive CD4+ T cells sorted from blood. Stated subset: naive CD4+ T cells, CD4+CD45RA+CD25-. The CDR3 loop reads CASSFGTGPLHGYTF. The CDR3 nucleotides read TGCGCCAGCAGCTTCGGGACAGGGCCTCTTCATGGCTACACCTTC.